The 9 T cell receptor beta chains given below trace back to one sample, sequenced in a study of blood T cell repertoires in COVID-19. Measured with immunoSEQ multiplex PCR; TCRdb has only the in-frame clones, and not every one. The sample has around 140,000 clones, around 90% seen once. The sequencing sample was made of peripheral blood. These receptors were obtained from a woman in her 50s with acute or convalescent COVID-19.

The chain employs TRBV5-6 and TRBJ2-5; TRBD2 matches at 7 bases. The CDR3 loop spans 16 amino acids. Looked up from germline, CDR1 is SGHDT and CDR2 is YYEEEE. V trimming: 6 bases; J trimming: 0 bases; junction bases outside the gene matches: 11. The CDR3 sequence: CASIPSGRGYQETQYF. Written as DNA, the CDR3 is TGTGCCAGCATCCCATCGGGGCGGGGGTACCAAGAGACCCAGTACTTC.

V and J are TRBV6-5 and TRBJ1-1, with D uncertain. The CDR3 covers 15 residues. V was cut by 2 bases and J by 0 bases, with 10 bases left in between. The germline gives CDR1 MNHEY, CDR2 SVGAGI. CDR3 bases: TGTGCCAGCAGTTACGACCAGGATATGAACACTGAAGCTTTCTTT. Translating gives CASSYDQDMNTEAFF.

The chain recombines TRBV5-1 with TRBJ2-7; TRBD2 might be the D (6 bases). Trimming took off 4 bases at V and 5 bases at J, with 13 bases between the two ends. CDR3 size: 13 residues. Germline V gene lookup returns CDR1 SGHRS and CDR2 YFSETQ. The CDR3 spells CASSPGTVDEQYF. The CDR3 DNA follows: TGCGCCAGCAGCCCGGGGACTGTCGACGAGCAGTACTTC.

The chain recombines TRBV5-1 with TRBJ1-6; D call uncertain. CDR3 length: 13 amino acids. Germline CDR1 reads SGHRS; CDR2 reads YFSETQ. Between the trimmed V and J ends, which lost 0 bases and 5 bases, there was a span of 3 bases. The CDR3 DNA is TGCGCCAGCAGCTTGGCCGATAATTCACCCCTCCACTTT. Residues: CASSLADNSPLHF. The variable domain in full, with the rest retrieved from reference TRBV5-1 and TRBJ1-6, is KAGVTQTPRYLIKTRGQQVTLSCSPISGHRSVSWYQQTPGQGLQFLFEYFSETQRNKGNFPGRFSGRQFSNSRSEMNVSTLELGDSALYLCASSLADNSPLHFGNGTRLTVT.

This chain connects TRBV6-5 to TRBJ1-6; 7 nucleotides agree with TRBD1. The CDR3 totals 15 residues. CDR1 is MNHEY, CDR2 SVGAGI, per germline. Losses at the gene ends were 7 bases for V and 4 bases for J; bases not matched to a gene: 7. CDR3 sequence: CASNGQDDYNSPLHF. CDR3 coding DNA: TGTGCCAGCAACGGACAGGACGATTATAATTCACCCCTCCACTTT.

The chain recombines TRBV6-5 with TRBJ2-7, with 10 positions matching TRBD2. Germline values: CDR1 MNHEY, CDR2 SVGAGI. The CDR3 contains 14 residues. Trimming removed 6 bases from V and 7 bases from J; junction bases left unmatched: 9. The CDR3 coding sequence is TGTGCCAGCAGCGGTCTAGCGGGAGTGGGAGAGCAGTACTTC. This sequence encodes CASSGLAGVGEQYF.

The V gene is TRBV5-1, the J gene TRBJ1-6; the match to TRBD1 covers 10 bases. J lost 9 bases, V lost 0 bases, and 15 bases had no gene match. This CDR3 contains 19 residues. Germline V gene lookup returns CDR1 SGHRS and CDR2 YFSETQ. This chain's CDR3 is CASSLEGAGGTGVSSPLHF. The CDR3 nucleotides are TGCGCCAGCAGCTTGGAAGGAGCAGGCGGGACAGGGGTTTCTTCACCCCTCCACTTT.

The V and J genes are TRBV9 and TRBJ1-4; 9 nucleotides match TRBD1. Germline-derived CDR1 and CDR2 are SGDLS and YYNGEE. CDR3 length: 14 residues. Trimming took 4 bases from V and 8 from J; bases not matched to a gene: 6. The CDR3 is CASSLRDRDEKLFF. CDR3 coding DNA: TGTGCCAGCAGCCTACGGGACAGGGACGAAAAACTGTTTTTT. Looking up the rest from reference TRBV9 and TRBJ1-4 gives the full variable domain: DSGVTQTPKHLITATGQRVTLRCSPRSGDLSVYWYQQSLDQGLQFLIQYYNGEERAKGNILERFSAQQFPDLHSELNLSSLELGDSALYFCASSLRDRDEKLFFGSGTQLSVL.

This rearrangement joins TRBV3-1 (or the pseudogene TRBV3-2) to TRBJ2-2, with TRBD1 as a possible D gene (6 bases). The germline V gene encodes CDR1 LGHDT and CDR2 YNNKEL (reference sequence). The CDR3 length is 15 residues. V lost 4 bases to trimming and J lost 3 bases, with 12 bases between them. The CDR3 sequence: CASSRAQGYTGELFF. The CDR3 coding sequence is TGTGCCAGCAGCCGCGCACAGGGTTACACCGGGGAGCTGTTTTTT.